Sequencing of this T cell receptor (beta chain) was carried out in a study of human T cells and chemical hapten exposure. TCRdb reanalysed the RACE reads using MiXCR and keeps one entry per CDR3 protein. This table holds 380,000 or so distinct CDR3 sequences, roughly 4.8% found once. This sample's time point: patch test 1, 2 weeks after DPC sensitization. Treatment in this sample: therapeutic diphenylcyclopropenone sensitization with weekly scalp DPC. This clonotype was recorded at least ten times. The germline CDR1 and CDR2 sequences are SEHNR and FQNEAQ (reference sequence). The CDR3 totals 13 residues. V shed 7 bases and J shed 3 bases, with 13 bases lying between them.

The chain carries TRBV7-9 and TRBJ2-7; D perhaps matches TRBD2 (6 bases). Sequencing used whole blood, obtained in connection with sensitization to the hapten diphenylcyclopropenone (DPC). This receptor was taken from a woman aged 45 to 65 with alopecia areata. Some clones in this sample may be carry-over from other donors' samples. DNA of the CDR3: TGTGCCAGCACCGAAGGAGGGCTCTACGAGCAGTACTTC. This codes for CASTEGGLYEQYF.